The 26 T cell receptor beta chains presented below share a single source sample, sequenced in a study of somatic mutations in cytotoxic T cells in rheumatoid arthritis. Sequenced by immunoSEQ multiplex PCR; TCRdb stores in-frame clones only, minus some. In the table there are about 11,000 clones, approximately 71% of which are singletons. Material: CD8+ T cells sorted from blood. The receptors originated from an adult with rheumatoid arthritis.

The chain combines TRBV5-1 with TRBJ1-1; TRBD1 is a possible D gene (5 bases). Trimming took 0 bases from V and 5 from J, leaving 11 bases between them. Per germline, CDR1 SGHRS and CDR2 YFSETQ. CDR3 size: 14 residues. CDR3 residues: CASSLVSGGTEAFF. CDR3 coding DNA: TGCGCCAGCAGCTTGGTTTCGGGGGGTACTGAAGCTTTCTTT.

The chain joins TRBV21-1 to TRBJ1-3; no DNA check was done on the table's D call, TRBD1. TRBV21-1 is a pseudogene. The CDR3 contains 16 residues. CDR3 sequence reads: CASSPGHRDSGNTIYF. The CDR3 DNA follows: TGTGCCAGCAGCCCGGGACACCGGGACTCTGGAAACACCATATATTTT.

This chain uses TRBV9 with TRBJ2-1, with D perhaps TRBD1 (6 bases). From germline, CDR1 is SGDLS and CDR2 YYNGEE. This CDR3 comprises 15 residues. Trimming left V 1 base short and J 3 bases short, with 11 bases between. CDR3 DNA sequence: TGTGCCAGCAGCGTATCCGGGACAAACTACAATGAGCAGTTCTTC. It encodes CASSVSGTNYNEQFF.

V gene TRBV27 combines with J gene TRBJ2-7, with D maybe TRBD1 (5 bases). This CDR3 is built from 13 residues. Germline V gene data show CDR1 as MNHEY and CDR2 as SMNVEV (reference sequence). V lost 10 bases to trimming and J lost 3 bases, with 16 bases between them. The CDR3 DNA reads as TGTGCCAAACCAGGGCCTGCCCACTACGAGCAGTACTTC. It specifies CAKPGPAHYEQYF.

This rearrangement joins TRBV14 to TRBJ2-2; TRBD2 aligns across 7 bases. J lost 0 bases, V lost 0 bases, and 7 bases had no gene match. This CDR3 has 18 amino acids. Per the germline V gene, CDR1 is SGHDN and CDR2 is FVKESK. The CDR3, as DNA: TGTGCCAGCAGCCAAGATCAATGGGCGGGAGCGAACACCGGGGAGCTGTTTTTT. Residues: CASSQDQWAGANTGELFF. The full variable domain, its missing parts supplied by reference TRBV14 and TRBJ2-2, is EAGVTQFPSHSVIEKGQTVTLRCDPISGHDNLYWYRRVMGKEIKFLLHFVKESKQDESGMPNNRFLAERTGGTYSTLKVQPAELEDSGVYFCASSQDQWAGANTGELFFGEGSRLTVL.

The chain combines TRBV2 with TRBJ2-1; D remains unclear. The V end was cut by 3 bases, the J end by 8 bases, with 17 bases between. The length of the CDR3 is 15 residues. CDR1 SNHLY and CDR2 FYNNEI come from the germline V gene. DNA of the CDR3: TGTGCCAGCAGTGAGACGGTTTCAATAGTTGATGAGCAGTTCTTC. This translates into CASSETVSIVDEQFF.

The chain employs TRBV4-1 and TRBJ1-3, with unresolved D. There are 15 residues in the CDR3. Germline lookup yields CDR1 MGHRA and CDR2 YSYEKL. V dropped 0 bases and J dropped 7 bases, with 13 bases sitting between them. CDR3 sequence (DNA): TGCGCCAGCAGCCAAGATCGAGGCATCGGGAACACCATATATTTT. Translated: CASSQDRGIGNTIYF.

V gene TRBV2 combines with J gene TRBJ1-2; TRBD1 might be the D (6 bases). The CDR3 consists of 14 residues. V dropped 5 bases and J dropped 4 bases, with 14 bases sitting between them. Germline V gives CDR1 SNHLY, CDR2 FYNNEI. CDR3 sequence (DNA): TGTGCCAGCAGTTCCCCAGACAGGAGCTATGGCTACACCTTC. Amino acid sequence: CASSSPDRSYGYTF.

The chain links TRBV19 to TRBJ2-1; 9 bases map to TRBD2. This CDR3 is built from 15 residues. The germline CDR1 and CDR2 sequences are LNHDA and SQIVND (reference sequence). Trimming took 3 bases from V and 6 from J; bases not matched to a gene: 6. The CDR3 nucleotides are TGTGCCAGTAGTATCTTCGGTAGCGGGGGCAATGAGCAGTTCTTC. Residues: CASSIFGSGGNEQFF.

The chain combines TRBV28 with TRBJ2-3; D is unresolved. CDR1 and CDR2 (germline): MDHEN, SYDVKM. The V gene lost 3 bases and the J gene lost 3 bases, with 16 bases spanning the gap. There are 16 residues in the CDR3. CDR3: CASSFPPRLSTDTQYF. The CDR3 nucleotides are TGTGCCAGCAGTTTTCCTCCTCGTTTGTCGACAGATACGCAGTATTTT.

The chain is built from TRBV19 and TRBJ1-1; D call uncertain. Germline V gives CDR1 LNHDA, CDR2 SQIVND (reference sequence). CDR3 length equals 14 residues. V lost 3 bases to trimming and J lost 2 bases, with 10 bases between them. The CDR3 nucleotides read TGTGCCAGTAGTATGGCGGGATTCAACACTGAAGCTTTCTTT. Its translation: CASSMAGFNTEAFF. The whole variable domain, filled in from reference TRBV19 and TRBJ1-1, reads DGGITQSPKYLFRKEGQNVTLSCEQNLNHDAMYWYRQDPGQGLRLIYYSQIVNDFQKGDIAEGYSVSREKKESFPLTVTSAQKNPTAFYLCASSMAGFNTEAFFGQGTRLTVV.

The V call is TRBV11-1, the J call TRBJ2-1, with TRBD2 identical over 8 bases. Germline lookup yields CDR1 SGHAT and CDR2 FQDESV (reference sequence). This CDR3 spans 16 amino acids. The junction had 5 bases not matched to a gene; V was cut back by 4 bases and J by 0 bases. CDR3 DNA sequence: TGTGCCAGCAGCTCCGGCCGGGGGGGCTCCTACAATGAGCAGTTCTTC. It encodes CASSSGRGGSYNEQFF.

This clone was recorded a few times. The V call is TRBV6-5, the J call TRBJ2-7, with 7 positions matching TRBD1. The CDR3 has 13 amino acids. V gave up 2 bases and J gave up 4 bases; unmatched junction bases: 2. Germline V lookup: CDR1 MNHEY, CDR2 SVGAGI. CDR3 residues: CASSYDRDYEQYF. The CDR3 region has the DNA TGTGCCAGCAGTTACGACAGGGATTACGAGCAGTACTTC.

This chain links TRBV14 with TRBJ2-7; D not certain. Germline V gives CDR1 SGHDN, CDR2 FVKESK. V shed 4 bases and J shed 1 base, with 11 bases lying between them. This CDR3 has 14 residues. The CDR3 DNA reads as TGTGCCAGCAGCCCGGACGGAGCTTCCTACGAGCAGTACTTC. This sequence encodes CASSPDGASYEQYF.

V gene TRBV9 combines with J gene TRBJ1-4; 7 bases map to TRBD1. Germline V gene sequence: CDR1 SGDLS, CDR2 YYNGEE. The CDR3 consists of 15 residues. The trim removed 0 bases at V and 7 bases at J, leaving 6 bases unmatched. CDR3 loop: CASSVEGTEAEKLFF. CDR3 coding DNA: TGTGCCAGCAGCGTAGAGGGGACAGAGGCTGAAAAACTGTTTTTT.

V usage is TRBV6-5 and J usage is TRBJ2-2; 7 bases map to TRBD1. Trimming removed 6 bases from V and 5 bases from J; junction bases left unmatched: 6. The CDR3 consists of 14 residues. Looked up from germline, CDR1 is MNHEY and CDR2 is SVGAGI. CDR3 coding DNA: TGTGCCAGCAGCAAGACAGGGTATACCGGGGAGCTGTTTTTT. It codes for CASSKTGYTGELFF.

Only a few counts were recorded for this clone. This chain connects TRBV5-4 to TRBJ1-1, with 7 nucleotides matching TRBD1. Looked up from germline, CDR1 is SGHNT and CDR2 is YYREEE (reference sequence). CDR3 length equals 14 residues. J lost 2 bases, V lost 3 bases, and 4 bases had no gene match. The CDR3 sequence is CASSYAGGNTEAFF. For the CDR3, the DNA is TGTGCCAGCAGCTATGCAGGGGGAAACACTGAAGCTTTCTTT. Supplemented by reference TRBV5-4 and TRBJ1-1, the full variable domain reads ETGVTQSPTHLIKTRGQQVTLRCSSQSGHNTVSWYQQALGQGPQFIFQYYREEENGRGNFPPRFSGLQFPNYSSELNVNALELDDSALYLCASSYAGGNTEAFFGQGTRLTVV.

CDR3 bases: TGTGCCAGCAGTGAATGGGAGATTAGCGGGGGAGTCGGGGAGCTGTTTTTT. This sequence encodes CASSEWEISGGVGELFF. This chain joins TRBV25-1 and TRBJ2-2; TRBD2 aligns across 9 bases. The CDR3 is made up of 17 amino acids. CDR1 MGHDK and CDR2 SYGVNS come from the germline V gene. Trimming took 1 base from V and 7 from J; bases not matched to a gene: 10.

The rearrangement joins TRBV14 to TRBJ2-7; 7 nucleotides line up with TRBD1. CDR1 SGHDN and CDR2 FVKESK come from the germline V gene. The CDR3 runs to 16 residues. J was trimmed by 5 bases and V by 2 bases; bases with no gene match: 12. The CDR3 here is CASSQTGDTESDEQYF. CDR3 nucleotide sequence: TGTGCCAGCAGCCAAACAGGGGATACGGAGTCTGACGAGCAGTACTTC.

V gene TRBV6-6 combines with J gene TRBJ1-1; 7 bases are shared with TRBD1. The CDR3 extends over 15 amino acids. V was pared by 7 bases and J by 3 bases, with 11 bases of the junction left unmatched. Germline values: CDR1 MNHNY, CDR2 SVGAGI (reference sequence). DNA for the CDR3: TGTGCCAGCACAATGCAGGGGGGCTACTACACTGAAGCTTTCTTT. Translating it yields CASTMQGGYYTEAFF.

The chain uses TRBV2 and TRBJ1-3; no reliable D call. The CDR3 is 13 amino acids. CDR1 and CDR2 (germline): SNHLY, FYNNEI. V was trimmed by 4 bases and J by 0 bases, leaving 4 bases between them. CDR3 coding DNA: TGTGCCAGCAGTGCCTTCTCTGGAAACACCATATATTTT. Translated, it gives CASSAFSGNTIYF.

The J gene is TRBJ2-1, the V gene TRBV6-1, with 10 bases identical to TRBD1. V lost 8 bases to trimming and J lost 1 base; unmatched junction nucleotides: 2. CDR3 length equals 14 residues. The germline CDR1 and CDR2 sequences are MNHNS and SASEGT. The CDR3 sequence is CASGDRGSYNEQFF. The CDR3 DNA sequence: TGTGCCAGCGGGGACAGGGGTTCCTACAATGAGCAGTTCTTC.

The CDR3 DNA reads TGTGCCAGCAGCTTATCGGACATTTTCACCGGGGAGCTGTTTTTT. It codes for CASSLSDIFTGELFF. The rearrangement joins TRBV7-2 to TRBJ2-2; maybe TRBD1 (5 bases). The CDR3 length is 15 residues. Germline V gives CDR1 SGHTA, CDR2 FQGNSA. Trimming cost V 2 bases and J 4 bases, with 11 bases left between them. Looking up the rest from reference TRBV7-2 and TRBJ2-2 gives the full variable domain: GAGVSQSPSNKVTEKGKDVELRCDPISGHTALYWYRQSLGQGLEFLIYFQGNSAPDKSGLPSDRFSAERTGGSVSTLTIQRTQQEDSAVYLCASSLSDIFTGELFFGEGSRLTVL.

This clone was observed once. This chain joins TRBV7-8 and TRBJ2-2; TRBD1 agrees at 11 bases. V was pared by 0 bases and J by 7 bases, with 1 base of the junction left unmatched. CDR1 and CDR2 from the germline V gene are SGHVS and FQNEAQ. This CDR3 region has 15 residues. Here the CDR3 DNA reads TGTGCCAGCAGCTTAGCCGGGACAGGGGGCGGGGAGCTGTTTTTT. Protein product: CASSLAGTGGGELFF.

The V call is TRBV7-2, the J call TRBJ2-1; maybe TRBD2 (5 bases). V lost 1 base, J lost 7 bases, and 8 bases lay in between. This CDR3 is built from 13 residues. The germline gives CDR1 SGHTA, CDR2 FQGNSA. CDR3: CASSLGRLNEQFF. The CDR3 DNA reads TGTGCCAGCAGCTTAGGGAGGTTGAATGAGCAGTTCTTC.

This clone came up a few times. J is TRBJ2-7 and V is TRBV6-1, with 9 bases matching TRBD1. J lost 12 bases, V lost 1 base, and 13 bases had no gene match. CDR1 and CDR2 from the germline V gene are MNHNS and SASEGT. The CDR3 covers 15 residues. DNA for the CDR3: TGTGCCAGCAGTGAAGGTCCTGGGACAGGGAGAGTTCTGTACTTC. Translation: CASSEGPGTGRVLYF.